One and the same sample provided the 19 T cell receptor beta chains below, sequenced in a study of blood T cell repertoires in COVID-19. Some clones are missing from TCRdb's copy, which holds only in-frame ones; the method was immunoSEQ multiplex PCR. The sample yields just under 350,000 clones, 91% seen once. Sequencing was done on a sample of peripheral blood. These receptors all stem from a woman aged 18-29 years who had recovered from COVID-19.

The chain uses TRBV21-1 and TRBJ2-7; the table calls TRBD2, which could not be checked here. TRBV21-1 is shown as a pseudogene. The CDR3 has 13 amino acids. CDR3 DNA: TGTGCCAGATTGACTCGTTACTCCTACGAGCAGTACGTC. It codes for CARLTRYSYEQYV.

The J gene is TRBJ1-1, the V gene TRBV7-2; perhaps TRBD1 as D (6 bases). The CDR3 spans 14 residues. Germline V gene data show CDR1 as SGHTA and CDR2 as FQGNSA. Trimming removed 5 bases at V and 4 bases at J, with 14 bases between. CDR3 loop: CASSVQGIGTEAFF. The CDR3 nucleotides read TGTGCCAGCAGCGTTCAGGGGATTGGCACTGAAGCTTTCTTT.

The J gene is TRBJ1-2, the V gene TRBV27, with D perhaps matching TRBD1 (5 bases). V shed 3 bases and J shed 4 bases, with 9 bases lying between them. This CDR3 has 13 amino acids. The germline CDR1 and CDR2 sequences are MNHEY and SMNVEV (reference sequence). CDR3 DNA: TGTGCCAGCAGTTTCGGGACTTCCTATGGCTACACCTTC. It is translated as CASSFGTSYGYTF.

This clone was seen just once. This chain joins TRBV6-5 and TRBJ1-3, with D possibly being TRBD1 (6 bases). CDR1 and CDR2 from the germline V gene are MNHEY and SVGAGI. The CDR3 extends over 16 amino acids. The ends were cut back, 4 bases at V and 0 bases at J, with 13 bases in the middle. The DNA for the CDR3 is TGTGCCAGCAGTTTGGAGGGGGGGGGCTCTGGAAACACCATATATTTT. Its translation: CASSLEGGGSGNTIYF.

The rearrangement links TRBV4-3 to TRBJ2-1; D gene unclear. The V gene's germline CDR1 is LGHNA and CDR2 YSLEER. V lost 4 bases and J 2 bases, leaving 3 bases between the germline ends. The CDR3 contains 12 residues. The CDR3 sequence: CASSRAYNEQFF. CDR3 DNA: TGCGCCAGCAGCCGCGCCTACAATGAGCAGTTCTTC.

The chain combines TRBV7-8 with TRBJ2-1; D perhaps matches TRBD2 (6 bases). Germline CDR1 and CDR2: SGHVS and FQNEAQ. Trimming shortened V by 6 bases and J by 8 bases, and 20 bases separated the two germline ends. CDR3 length: 15 amino acids. The CDR3 sequence: CASRWRESPWDEQFF. The CDR3 region has the DNA TGTGCCAGCAGGTGGCGGGAATCGCCGTGGGATGAGCAGTTCTTC.

The rearrangement uses TRBV12-3 or TRBV12-4 and TRBJ1-2; D remains ambiguous. The CDR3 totals 13 residues. V was pared by 3 bases and J by 8 bases, with 13 bases between. Here the CDR3 DNA reads TGTGCCAGCAGTTTTTTTACCCCGGGAGGCTACACCTTC. This gives the protein CASSFFTPGGYTF.

The chain couples TRBV24-1 to TRBJ2-2, with D maybe TRBD1 (5 bases). The V and J ends lost 1 base and 3 bases respectively, with 11 bases between them. The germline V gene has CDR1 KGHDR and CDR2 SFDVKD. This CDR3 has 16 amino acids. In DNA form, the CDR3 reads TGTGCCACCAGTGATTTTGGGAACAGGTACACCGGGGAGCTGTTTTTT. It encodes CATSDFGNRYTGELFF.

The V and J genes are TRBV6-2 or TRBV6-3 and TRBJ2-1, with 9 bases lining up with TRBD2. The CDR3 length is 15 residues. With 5 bases clipped from V and 4 bases from J, the junction kept 6 bases outside the gene matches. Germline CDR1 MNHEY, CDR2 SVGEGT. The CDR3 nucleotides are TGTGCCAGCAGTCACCGGCTAGCGGGGTACAATGAGCAGTTCTTC. Amino acids: CASSHRLAGYNEQFF.

This sequence joins TRBV4-3 and TRBJ2-2, with 7 bases identical to TRBD1. Losses at the gene ends were 4 bases for V and 3 bases for J; bases not matched to a gene: 11. This CDR3 has 17 amino acids. The germline gives CDR1 LGHNA, CDR2 YSLEER. The CDR3 DNA is TGCGCCAGCAGCCCGTACCAGGACAGGAGATACACCGGGGAGCTGTTTTTT. Its protein product is CASSPYQDRRYTGELFF.

The chain couples TRBV6-2 or TRBV6-3 to TRBJ2-1; maybe TRBD2 (5 bases). This CDR3 contains 13 residues. Trimming removed 5 bases at V and 4 bases at J, with 9 bases between. The germline gives CDR1 MNHEY, CDR2 SVGEGT. The CDR3 sequence: CASSPREYNEQFF. DNA for the CDR3: TGTGCCAGCAGTCCCCGGGAATACAATGAGCAGTTCTTC.

The gene calls are TRBV5-1 and TRBJ2-3, with 9 bases aligning to TRBD2. This CDR3 comprises 15 residues. Trimming took 3 bases from V and 7 from J; bases not matched to a gene: 9. From germline, CDR1 is SGHRS and CDR2 YFSETQ. This CDR3 reads CASSSLAGEVNTQYF. The CDR3, as DNA: TGCGCCAGCAGCTCGTTAGCGGGAGAAGTCAATACGCAGTATTTT. Variable domain in full (rest from reference TRBV5-1 and TRBJ2-3): KAGVTQTPRYLIKTRGQQVTLSCSPISGHRSVSWYQQTPGQGLQFLFEYFSETQRNKGNFPGRFSGRQFSNSRSEMNVSTLELGDSALYLCASSSLAGEVNTQYFGPGTRLTVL.

The sample holds one count of this clone. The rearrangement uses TRBV14 and TRBJ1-1; D is perhaps TRBD1 (5 bases). Trimming removed 1 base from V and 3 bases from J, with 12 bases in between. This CDR3 has 15 residues. From germline, CDR1 is SGHDN and CDR2 FVKESK. The CDR3 loop reads CASSQGGVRDTEAFF. The DNA for the CDR3 is TGTGCCAGCAGCCAAGGGGGGGTCCGTGACACTGAAGCTTTCTTT.

This clone was counted a single time. V usage is TRBV30 and J usage is TRBJ1-6, with a possible D match to TRBD1 (5 bases). V was pared by 0 bases and J by 9 bases, with 12 bases between. The CDR3 is 14 residues long. In germline, CDR1 is GTSNPN, CDR2 SVGIG (reference sequence). The CDR3 DNA follows: TGTGCCTGGAGTGTACTACGGGGGAGTTCACCCCTCCACTTT. Its translation is CAWSVLRGSSPLHF. Filled out from reference TRBV30 and TRBJ1-6, the complete variable domain reads SQTIHQWPATLVQPVGSPLSLECTVEGTSNPNLYWYRQAAGRGLQLLFYSVGIGQISSEVPQNLSASRPQDRQFILSSKKLLLSDSGFYLCAWSVLRGSSPLHFGNGTRLTVT.

The CDR3 sequence is CSASRPWTGRTEAFF. The CDR3 coding sequence is TGCAGTGCTAGTCGCCCTTGGACAGGGCGCACTGAAGCTTTCTTT. The rearrangement joins TRBV20-1 to TRBJ1-1; the match to TRBD1 covers 8 bases. CDR1 and CDR2 from the germline V gene are DFQATT and SNEGSKA (reference sequence). This CDR3 comprises 15 residues. V lost 3 bases, J lost 4 bases, and 10 bases stayed unmatched.

This rearrangement joins TRBV4-3 to TRBJ2-7; D is ambiguous. This CDR3 region has 14 residues. V was cut by 0 bases and J by 3 bases, with 9 bases left in between. The germline V gene has CDR1 LGHNA and CDR2 YSLEER. The CDR3 protein is CASSQDRYSYEQYV. The DNA of the CDR3 is TGCGCCAGCAGCCAAGACAGGTACAGCTACGAGCAGTACGTC.

V and J are TRBV3-1 (or the pseudogene TRBV3-2) and TRBJ2-5; TRBD2 aligns across 8 bases. Per germline, CDR1 LGHDT and CDR2 YNNKEL (reference sequence). This CDR3 has 16 amino acids. J was trimmed by 0 bases and V by 2 bases; bases with no gene match: 5. The CDR3 here is CASSQLAGYDQETQYF. The CDR3 nucleotides are TGTGCCAGCAGCCAATTAGCGGGGTACGACCAAGAGACCCAGTACTTC.

J is TRBJ2-7 and V is TRBV6-2 or TRBV6-3, with 12 bases aligning to TRBD1. The CDR3 covers 16 residues. V was pared by 3 bases and J by 5 bases, with 8 bases of the junction left unmatched. Germline CDR1 and CDR2: MNHEY and SVGEGT. The CDR3 here is CASSYRGQGALDEQYV. The DNA of the CDR3 is TGTGCCAGCAGTTATAGGGGACAGGGGGCGTTAGACGAGCAGTACGTC.

The CDR3 region is CATSRENTGTEAFF. For the CDR3, the DNA is TGTGCCACCAGCAGAGAGAACACGGGGACTGAAGCTTTCTTT. The V call is TRBV15, the J call TRBJ1-1; no reliable D call. The CDR3 contains 14 residues. CDR1 LNHNV and CDR2 YYDKDF come from the germline V gene (reference sequence). V lost 0 bases and J 5 bases, leaving 10 bases between the germline ends.